The rows below give T cell receptor beta chains drawn from one sample of a study of OX40 agonist ivuxolimab in advanced cancers. The repertoire was sequenced with immunoSEQ multiplex PCR; TCRdb's copy has only in-frame clones and lacks some. The sample includes 20,000 to 25,000 clones, roughly four fifths of them seen just once. The sample was CD4+ or CD8+ T cells sorted from blood, taken in a trial of the OX40 agonist ivuxolimab. These receptors came from an adult with an advanced solid tumor such as melanoma, head and neck, liver or kidney cancer. Each CDR3 is given with its conserved first and last residue. A D gene is named only where the DNA matches it firmly. For some rows the clone size is stated as once, few or many, or as a class when expanded; others skip it.

size: .
length: 14
D: .
V: TRBV9
J: TRBJ1-1
CDR3: CASSINSGPTEAFF
DNA: TGTGCCAGCAGCATAAACTCAGGCCCTACTGAAGCTTTCTTT

size: .
length: 14
D: .
V: TRBV7-3
J: TRBJ1-1
CDR3: CASSATGPSTEAFF
DNA: TGTGCCAGCAGCGCGACAGGCCCCAGCACTGAAGCTTTCTTT

size: .
length: 14
D: TRBD1
V: TRBV7-9
J: TRBJ2-7
CDR3: CASSSDREGGEQYF
DNA: TGTGCCAGCAGCTCCGACAGGGAAGGAGGCGAGCAGTACTTC

size: .
length: 12
D: .
V: TRBV29-1
J: TRBJ1-1
CDR3: CSVGKGHTEAFF
DNA: TGCAGCGTTGGTAAGGGTCACACTGAAGCTTTCTTT

size: .
length: 12
D: TRBD1
V: TRBV7-3
J: TRBJ2-1
CDR3: CASIPGGTEQFF
DNA: TGTGCCAGCATCCCAGGGGGCACTGAGCAGTTCTTC

size: few
length: 14
D: TRBD1
V: TRBV10-3
J: TRBJ2-3
CDR3: CAINGQGGSDTQYF
DNA: TGTGCCATCAACGGACAGGGCGGATCAGATACGCAGTATTTT

size: .
length: 11
D: .
V: TRBV4-3
J: TRBJ2-7
CDR3: CASSSIYEQYF
DNA: TGCGCCAGCAGCTCCATCTACGAGCAGTACTTC

size: .
length: 15
D: TRBD2
V: TRBV7-3
J: TRBJ2-3
CDR3: CASSYSGGAGDTQYF
DNA: TGTGCCAGCAGCTATAGCGGGGGGGCAGGCGATACGCAGTATTTT

size: .
length: 13
D: .
V: TRBV27
J: TRBJ2-7
CDR3: CASMSRGGYEQYF
DNA: TGTGCCAGCATGTCCAGGGGGGGCTACGAGCAGTACTTC

size: .
length: 17
D: TRBD2
V: TRBV4-1
J: TRBJ2-7
CDR3: CASSQVVSGGATYEQYF
DNA: TGCGCCAGCAGCCAAGTCGTTAGCGGGGGGGCGACCTACGAGCAGTACTTC

size: few
length: 17
D: .
V: TRBV7-3
J: TRBJ2-3
CDR3: CASSLGPGLDYTDTQYF
DNA: TGTGCCAGCAGCTTAGGGCCGGGGCTCGATTACACAGATACGCAGTATTTT

size: .
length: 15
D: TRBD2
V: TRBV27
J: TRBJ2-5
CDR3: CASSYSGGVEETQYF
DNA: TGTGCCAGCAGCTATAGCGGGGGGGTGGAAGAGACCCAGTACTTC

size: .
length: 16
D: TRBD1
V: TRBV30
J: TRBJ2-3
CDR3: CAWRGQGNPGTDTQYF
DNA: TGTGCCTGGAGAGGACAGGGGAATCCGGGCACAGATACGCAGTATTTT

size: .
length: 15
D: TRBD2
V: TRBV7-3
J: TRBJ2-7
CDR3: CASSLMRESSYEQYF
DNA: TGTGCCAGCAGCTTGATGCGGGAGAGCTCCTACGAGCAGTACTTC

size: .
length: 16
D: TRBD1
V: TRBV11-2
J: TRBJ2-3
CDR3: CASSLVGTGGTDTQYF
DNA: TGTGCCAGCAGCTTAGTCGGGACAGGGGGCACAGATACGCAGTATTTT

size: .
length: 13
D: .
V: TRBV7-3
J: TRBJ2-3
CDR3: CASSSGGLDTQYF
DNA: TGTGCCAGCAGCTCGGGGGGCCTCGATACGCAGTATTTT

size: .
length: 13
D: TRBD1
V: TRBV27
J: TRBJ1-2
CDR3: CASIGGQGDGYTF
DNA: TGTGCCAGCATTGGGGGACAGGGGGACGGCTACACCTTC

size: .
length: 12
D: .
V: TRBV5-8
J: TRBJ2-7
CDR3: CASSRQYKEQYF
DNA: TGTGCCAGCAGCCGACAGTACAAGGAGCAGTACTTC

size: .
length: 16
D: TRBD1
V: TRBV27
J: TRBJ1-4
CDR3: CASRDRQGSTNEKLFF
DNA: TGTGCCAGCAGGGACAGACAGGGCTCAACTAATGAAAAACTGTTTTTT

size: .
length: 11
D: .
V: TRBV9
J: TRBJ1-1
CDR3: CASSVGVEAFF
DNA: TGTGCCAGCAGCGTAGGGGTTGAAGCTTTCTTT

size: .
length: 12
D: .
V: TRBV7-9
J: TRBJ2-5
CDR3: CASSPPHETQYF
DNA: TGTGCCAGCAGCCCCCCTCACGAGACCCAGTACTTC

size: few
length: 10
D: .
V: TRBV20-1
J: TRBJ1-1
CDR3: CSASVESAFF
DNA: TGCAGTGCTAGCGTGGAGAGCGCTTTCTTT

size: .
length: 12
D: .
V: TRBV6-5
J: TRBJ1-1
CDR3: CASSAGTLEAFF
DNA: TGTGCCAGCAGTGCCGGGACCCTAGAAGCTTTCTTT

size: few
length: 14
D: .
V: TRBV14
J: TRBJ2-1
CDR3: CASSQALPGDEQFF
DNA: TGTGCCAGCAGTCAAGCACTTCCGGGAGATGAGCAGTTCTTC

size: .
length: 16
D: TRBD2
V: TRBV5-1
J: TRBJ2-1
CDR3: CASRETSGGAINEQFF
DNA: TGCGCCAGCAGAGAGACTAGCGGGGGGGCCATCAATGAGCAGTTCTTC

size: .
length: 15
D: .
V: TRBV27
J: TRBJ2-7
CDR3: CASSLSLARGYEQYF
DNA: TGTGCCAGCAGTTTATCTTTAGCACGGGGCTACGAGCAGTACTTC

size: .
length: 11
D: TRBD2
V: TRBV14
J: TRBJ2-7
CDR3: CASSRGGEQYF
DNA: TGTGCCAGCAGCCGGGGGGGCGAGCAGTACTTC

size: once
length: 15
D: .
V: TRBV7-7
J: TRBJ2-5
CDR3: CASSFGVWDLETQYF
DNA: TGTGCCAGCAGCTTCGGTGTTTGGGATCTGGAGACCCAGTACTTC

size: .
length: 16
D: TRBD1
V: TRBV27
J: TRBJ1-5
CDR3: CASSREGARDNQPQHF
DNA: TGTGCCAGCAGTCGTGAGGGGGCGAGGGATAATCAGCCCCAGCATTTT

size: .
length: 15
D: TRBD1
V: TRBV10-3
J: TRBJ2-1
CDR3: CAISESRQGFNEQFF
DNA: TGTGCCATCAGTGAGTCGAGACAGGGCTTCAATGAGCAGTTCTTC

size: .
length: 12
D: .
V: TRBV18
J: TRBJ2-7
CDR3: CASSYRVYEQYF
DNA: TGTGCCAGCTCATACAGAGTCTACGAGCAGTACTTC

size: .
length: 12
D: .
V: TRBV13
J: TRBJ2-1
CDR3: CASSLGVGEQFF
DNA: TGTGCCAGCAGCTTAGGAGTCGGTGAGCAGTTCTTC

size: .
length: 11
D: .
V: TRBV11-2
J: TRBJ2-1
CDR3: CASSPGLAQFF
DNA: TGTGCCAGCAGCCCAGGGTTAGCCCAGTTCTTC

size: .
length: 16
D: TRBD2
V: TRBV7-6
J: TRBJ2-3
CDR3: CASSLVGGSVEDTQYF
DNA: TGTGCCAGCAGCTTAGTTGGCGGGAGTGTCGAAGATACGCAGTATTTT

size: .
length: 14
D: TRBD2
V: TRBV5-1
J: TRBJ2-1
CDR3: CASSLAGDYNEQFF
DNA: TGCGCCAGCTCACTAGCGGGAGACTACAATGAGCAGTTCTTC

size: .
length: 13
D: TRBD2
V: TRBV18
J: TRBJ2-7
CDR3: CASRLAGRGEQYF
DNA: TGTGCCAGCCGACTAGCGGGACGGGGCGAGCAGTACTTC

size: .
length: 15
D: TRBD1
V: TRBV4-3
J: TRBJ1-4
CDR3: CASSQRDSANEKLFF
DNA: TGCGCCAGCAGCCAGCGGGACAGCGCAAATGAAAAACTGTTTTTT

size: .
length: 11
D: .
V: TRBV6-4
J: TRBJ2-2
CDR3: CASSGTGELFF
DNA: TGTGCCAGCAGTGGCACCGGGGAGCTGTTTTTT

size: .
length: 13
D: .
V: TRBV10-3
J: TRBJ2-7
CDR3: CAISEGGLYEQYF
DNA: TGTGCCATCAGTGAGGGAGGGTTATACGAGCAGTACTTC

size: .
length: 16
D: TRBD2
V: TRBV9
J: TRBJ2-3
CDR3: CASSVAGGAGTDTQYF
DNA: TGTGCCAGCAGCGTAGCCGGGGGGGCCGGGACAGATACGCAGTATTTT

size: .
length: 12
D: .
V: TRBV7-9
J: TRBJ2-1
CDR3: CASSSRSDEQFF
DNA: TGTGCCAGCAGCTCCCGTTCAGATGAGCAGTTCTTC

size: .
length: 15
D: .
V: TRBV27
J: TRBJ1-2
CDR3: CASSLSQMAFYGYTF
DNA: TGTGCCAGCAGTTTATCGCAGATGGCTTTCTATGGCTACACCTTC

size: many
length: 13
D: .
V: TRBV28
J: TRBJ1-3
CDR3: CASTLGGEVTIYF
DNA: TGTGCCAGCACCCTGGGAGGGGAGGTCACCATATATTTT

size: medium-sized
length: 15
D: .
V: TRBV5-4
J: TRBJ1-2
CDR3: CASSLAADGGEGYTF
DNA: TGTGCCAGCAGCTTGGCCGCGGACGGTGGAGAAGGCTACACCTTC

size: .
length: 14
D: .
V: TRBV27
J: TRBJ1-2
CDR3: CASSLTAVNYGYTF
DNA: TGTGCCAGCAGCCTCACTGCGGTTAACTATGGCTACACCTTC

size: .
length: 13
D: TRBD2
V: TRBV11-2
J: TRBJ2-2
CDR3: CATASGSPGELFF
DNA: TGTGCCACCGCCAGCGGGAGTCCCGGGGAGCTGTTTTTT

size: .
length: 12
D: .
V: TRBV6-5
J: TRBJ1-2
CDR3: CASSYSRDGYTF
DNA: TGTGCCAGCAGTTACTCAAGGGATGGCTACACCTTC

size: .
length: 11
D: TRBD1
V: TRBV2
J: TRBJ2-7
CDR3: CASRALGQGNF
DNA: TGTGCCAGCAGAGCCTTGGGACAGGGGAACTTC

size: .
length: 14
D: TRBD2
V: TRBV7-9
J: TRBJ2-1
CDR3: CASSSYGTSNEQFF
DNA: TGTGCCAGCAGCTCCTACGGGACTAGCAATGAGCAGTTCTTC

size: .
length: 13
D: .
V: TRBV7-9
J: TRBJ1-4
CDR3: CASSSRVGEKLFF
DNA: TGTGCCAGCAGCTCCAGGGTTGGTGAAAAACTGTTTTTT

size: .
length: 16
D: .
V: TRBV28
J: TRBJ2-7
CDR3: CASSLSPPKGPYEQYF
DNA: TGTGCCAGCAGTTTATCGCCCCCGAAGGGGCCGTACGAGCAGTACTTC

size: .
length: 12
D: .
V: TRBV7-8
J: TRBJ2-3
CDR3: CATGQNTDTQYF
DNA: TGTGCCACCGGACAGAACACAGATACGCAGTATTTT

size: few
length: 14
D: .
V: TRBV28
J: TRBJ2-7
CDR3: CASSHIRRPYEQYF
DNA: TGTGCCAGCAGCCACATCCGGCGGCCCTACGAGCAGTACTTC

size: .
length: 13
D: .
V: TRBV19
J: TRBJ2-7
CDR3: CASSISGPYEQYF
DNA: TGTGCCAGTAGTATAAGCGGGCCCTACGAGCAGTACTTC

size: .
length: 15
D: .
V: TRBV28
J: TRBJ1-5
CDR3: CASSPPTYSNQPQHF
DNA: TGTGCCAGCAGCCCTCCTACTTATAGCAATCAGCCCCAGCATTTT

size: .
length: 14
D: .
V: TRBV27
J: TRBJ2-7
CDR3: CASSLHRGGDEQYF
DNA: TGTGCCAGCAGTTTACACAGGGGAGGGGACGAGCAGTACTTC